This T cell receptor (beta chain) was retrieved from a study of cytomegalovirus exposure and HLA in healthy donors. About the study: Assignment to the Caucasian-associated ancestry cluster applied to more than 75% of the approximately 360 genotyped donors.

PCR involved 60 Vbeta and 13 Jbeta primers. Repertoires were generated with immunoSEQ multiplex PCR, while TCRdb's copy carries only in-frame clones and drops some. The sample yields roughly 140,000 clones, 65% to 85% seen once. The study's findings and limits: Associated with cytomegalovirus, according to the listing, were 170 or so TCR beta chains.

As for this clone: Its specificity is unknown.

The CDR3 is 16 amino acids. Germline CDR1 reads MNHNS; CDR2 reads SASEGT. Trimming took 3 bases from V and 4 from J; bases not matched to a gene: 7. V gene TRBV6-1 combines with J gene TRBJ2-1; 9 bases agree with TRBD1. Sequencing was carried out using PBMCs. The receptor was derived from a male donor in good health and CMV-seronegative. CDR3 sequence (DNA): TGTGCCAGCAGTGACCTAACAGGGGGCGCTTACAATGAGCAGTTCTTC. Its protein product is CASSDLTGGAYNEQFF.